Below, one T cell receptor beta chain is given with its context. This clonotype was counted many times. What antigen it recognizes has not been identified. Base qualities are not provided; no much larger clone lies one nucleotide away. This record comes from a study of human T cells and chemical hapten exposure (dated by TCRdb to about 2021). Notes on the research overall: For sensitization, 2% DPC in acetone was applied to a roughly 2 cm by roughly 2 cm area of upper inner arm skin. Patients additionally received weekly therapeutic DPC doses to the scalp throughout the roughly 25-week study period. Patch testing on the upper back used Finn chambers containing 0.01% DPC, with scoring done after 6 days according to International Contact Dermatitis Research Group standards. The patient cohort, mostly female, included alopecia areata with under or over 50% scalp involvement, alopecia totalis and alopecia universalis. Libraries were combined into a pool for sequencing, and differences in TCR yield between samples came mainly from small differences in library volumes within the pool. In alopecia patients, the study followed how the peripheral blood TCR repertoire changed in vivo over primary and secondary sensitization to diphenylcyclopropenone (DPC), a hapten. Blood samples were taken from patients before sensitization (week 0) and at 2, 6 and about 24 weeks after DPC sensitization. Roughly 30 alopecia patients provided blood for TCR sequencing at one to four time points (pre-sensitization, 2, 6 and 24 weeks).

This sample's time point label indicates: patch test 1, 2 weeks after DPC sensitization. The treatment or condition label of this sample denotes: therapeutic diphenylcyclopropenone sensitization with weekly scalp DPC. At every patch-test visit, the blood draw took place before the patch test was put on. To be eligible, patients had to be aged 18 to 70, diagnosed with alopecia and judged suitable for DPC therapy, while pregnant patients were excluded. Total RNA was extracted from unfractionated whole blood that had been collected in Tempus Blood RNA tubes. The CDR3, cysteine through phenylalanine, is 15 amino acids long. Only the CDR3 portion is preserved as DNA: 45 bases, with reading frame beginning at the first base. Trimming takes 2 bases from V and 0 bases from J, and the germline ends sit 10 bases apart. The germline V gene encodes CDR1 MGHRA and CDR2 YSYEKL. Preparation of the library involved RACE. Sequencer: NextSeq 500. During library preparation, unique molecular identifiers were attached to individual cDNA molecules so that TCRs could be counted quantitatively and reproducibly. For every blood RNA sample, sequencing covered both the TCR alpha and TCR beta chains. Turning to the authors' computational methods: The median number of TCRs per sample was some 100,000, ranging from about 23,224 to 750,000. The Decombinator software suite was used to annotate the V, J and CDR3 of the TCR reads. To make PS versus PT1 abundance plots, every sample was subsampled to the same number of TCRs (28,000). Expanded TCRs were defined as absent before sensitization and observed at least eight times at the 2-week time point. TCRdb reran the public reads through fastp at Q25 and MiXCR, keeping productive beta chains. One record per CDR3 amino acid sequence lists the most common genes and DNA. The V and J calls were not made by the authors but by TCRdb's processing. The sample yields roughly 380,000 distinct CDR3 sequences; approximately 4.4% were counted once. The leading ten clones occupy 2% to 2.5% of the sample.

What the work shows at the level of the full study, not this receptor alone: Because all patients had alopecia, a presumed autoimmune disease, the immune response of the patients might differ from that of healthy individuals. After repeated subsampling, the strength of the expansion versus patch-test correlation and the threshold at which it became significant changed. Expanded TCRs formed significantly more large CDR3 similarity clusters than pre-sensitization or healthy control sets, consistent with antigen-driven responses. Patch test score correlated positively with the number of PT1 expanded TCRs, reaching significance at thresholds 8, 16 and 32 but not at 4. The number of TCRs above 1 in 1000 frequency did not change with DPC sensitization; there was no evidence of global repertoire structure alterations.

This receptor was obtained from a woman aged 45-65 years with alopecia areata. Some clones in this sample may be carry-over from other donors' samples. The receptor chain draws on TRBV4-1 and TRBJ1-1; the D segment cannot be called with confidence. The sample was whole blood, taken in connection with sensitization to the hapten diphenylcyclopropenone (DPC). The CDR3: CASSQIQSMNTEAFF. The DNA sequence is TGCGCCAGCAGCCAAATTCAGTCCATGAACACTGAAGCTTTCTTT.